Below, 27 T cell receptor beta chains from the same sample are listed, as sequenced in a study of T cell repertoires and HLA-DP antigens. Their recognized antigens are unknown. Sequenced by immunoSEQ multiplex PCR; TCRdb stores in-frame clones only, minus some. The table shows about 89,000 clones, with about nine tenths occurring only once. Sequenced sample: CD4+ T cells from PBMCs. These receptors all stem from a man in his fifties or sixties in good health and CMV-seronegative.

In nucleotides, the CDR3 is TGTGCCTGGAGTGTAGGGTTGACAAGCGCGAACACCGGGGAGCTGTTTTTT. Its translation is CAWSVGLTSANTGELFF. The gene calls are TRBV30 and TRBJ2-2; no definite D call. From germline, CDR1 is GTSNPN and CDR2 SVGIG (reference sequence). The ends were cut back, 0 bases at V and 0 bases at J, with 14 bases in the middle. This CDR3 has 17 amino acids.

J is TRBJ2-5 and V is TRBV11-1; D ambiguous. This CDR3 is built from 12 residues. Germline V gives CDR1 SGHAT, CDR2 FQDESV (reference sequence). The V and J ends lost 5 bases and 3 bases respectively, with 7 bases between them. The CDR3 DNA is TGTGCCAGCAGCACAATAGAAGAGACCCAGTACTTC. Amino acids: CASSTIEETQYF.

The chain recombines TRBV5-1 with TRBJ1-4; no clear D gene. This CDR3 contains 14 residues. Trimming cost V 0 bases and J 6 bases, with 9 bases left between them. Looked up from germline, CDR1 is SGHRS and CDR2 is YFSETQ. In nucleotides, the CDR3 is TGCGCCAGCAGCTTGGAACAGAGACATGAAAAACTGTTTTTT. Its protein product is CASSLEQRHEKLFF.

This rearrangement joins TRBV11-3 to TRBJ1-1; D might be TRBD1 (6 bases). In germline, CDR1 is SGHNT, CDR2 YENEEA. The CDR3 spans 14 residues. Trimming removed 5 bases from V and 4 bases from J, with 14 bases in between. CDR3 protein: CASSLKQGPTEAFF. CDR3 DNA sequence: TGTGCCAGCAGCCTAAAACAGGGTCCCACTGAAGCTTTCTTT.

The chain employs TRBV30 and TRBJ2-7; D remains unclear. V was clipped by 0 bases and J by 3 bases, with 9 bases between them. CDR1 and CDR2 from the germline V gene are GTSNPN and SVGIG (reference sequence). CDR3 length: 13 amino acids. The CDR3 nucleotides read TGTGCCTGGAGTGTACAAGGGAACTACGAGCAGTACTTC. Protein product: CAWSVQGNYEQYF.

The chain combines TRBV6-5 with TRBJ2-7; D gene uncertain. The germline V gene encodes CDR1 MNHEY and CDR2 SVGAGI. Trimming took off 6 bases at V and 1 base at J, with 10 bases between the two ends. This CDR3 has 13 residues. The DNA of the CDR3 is TGTGCCAGCAGCCCCGACCAGTCCTACGAGCAGTACTTC. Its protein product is CASSPDQSYEQYF.

The DNA of the CDR3 is TGTGCCAGTAGTATCTCAGGGGGCATAAACACTGAAGCTTTCTTT. Residues: CASSISGGINTEAFF. The chain links TRBV19 to TRBJ1-1; TRBD1 matches 8 bases. The V gene end was trimmed by 3 bases and the J gene end by 2 bases; junction bases not matched to a gene: 5. The CDR3 covers 15 residues. Per the germline V gene, CDR1 is LNHDA and CDR2 is SQIVND (reference sequence).

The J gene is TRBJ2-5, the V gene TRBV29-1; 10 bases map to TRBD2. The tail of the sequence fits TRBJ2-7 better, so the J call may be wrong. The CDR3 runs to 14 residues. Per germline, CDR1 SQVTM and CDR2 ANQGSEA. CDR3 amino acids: CSVEDSGRINEQYF. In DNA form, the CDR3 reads TGCAGCGTTGAAGATAGCGGGAGGATCAACGAGCAGTACTTC.

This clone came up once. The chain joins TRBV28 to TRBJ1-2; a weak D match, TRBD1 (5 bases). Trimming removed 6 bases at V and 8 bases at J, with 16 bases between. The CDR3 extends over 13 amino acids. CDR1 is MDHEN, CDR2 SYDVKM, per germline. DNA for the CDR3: TGTGCCAGCAGGGACACCAATGGGGTAGGCTACACCTTC. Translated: CASRDTNGVGYTF.

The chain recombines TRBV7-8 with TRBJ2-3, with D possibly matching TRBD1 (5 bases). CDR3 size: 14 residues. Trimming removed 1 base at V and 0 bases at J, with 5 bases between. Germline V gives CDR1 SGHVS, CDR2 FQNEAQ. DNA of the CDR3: TGTGCCAGCAGCTTAGGACAGAGCACAGATACGCAGTATTTT. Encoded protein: CASSLGQSTDTQYF. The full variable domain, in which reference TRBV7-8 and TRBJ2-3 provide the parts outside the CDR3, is GAGVSQSPRYKVAKRGQDVALRCDPISGHVSLFWYQQALGQGPEFLTYFQNEAQLDKSGLPSDRFFAERPEGSVSTLKIQRTQQEDSAVYLCASSLGQSTDTQYFGPGTRLTVL.

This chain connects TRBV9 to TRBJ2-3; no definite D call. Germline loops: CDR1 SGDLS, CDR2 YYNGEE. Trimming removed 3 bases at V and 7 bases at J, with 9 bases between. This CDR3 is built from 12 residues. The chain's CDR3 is CASSAYGNTQYF. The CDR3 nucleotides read TGTGCCAGCAGCGCCTACGGTAATACGCAGTATTTT.

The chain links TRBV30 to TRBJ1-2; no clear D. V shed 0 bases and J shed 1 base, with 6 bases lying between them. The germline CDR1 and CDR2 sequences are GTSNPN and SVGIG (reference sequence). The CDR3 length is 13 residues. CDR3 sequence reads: CAWSVQNNYGYTF. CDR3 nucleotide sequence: TGTGCCTGGAGTGTCCAGAATAACTATGGCTACACCTTC. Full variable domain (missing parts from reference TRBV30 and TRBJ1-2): SQTIHQWPATLVQPVGSPLSLECTVEGTSNPNLYWYRQAAGRGLQLLFYSVGIGQISSEVPQNLSASRPQDRQFILSSKKLLLSDSGFYLCAWSVQNNYGYTFGSGTRLTVV.

The CDR3 here is CASSQVHPVRYNEQFF. The CDR3 coding sequence is TGTGCCAGCAGCCAAGTACACCCGGTGCGTTACAATGAGCAGTTCTTC. The chain is built from TRBV14 and TRBJ2-1; no definite D call. The germline V gene encodes CDR1 SGHDN and CDR2 FVKESK. The CDR3 spans 16 residues. With 1 base removed from V and 4 bases from J, the gap between germline ends came to 14 bases.

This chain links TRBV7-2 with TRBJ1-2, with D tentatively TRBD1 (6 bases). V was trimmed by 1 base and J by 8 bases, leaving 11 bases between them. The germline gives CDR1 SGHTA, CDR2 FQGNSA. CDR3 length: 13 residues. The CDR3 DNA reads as TGTGCCAGCAGCTTAGTCAGACAGGCGGGCTACACCTTC. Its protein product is CASSLVRQAGYTF.

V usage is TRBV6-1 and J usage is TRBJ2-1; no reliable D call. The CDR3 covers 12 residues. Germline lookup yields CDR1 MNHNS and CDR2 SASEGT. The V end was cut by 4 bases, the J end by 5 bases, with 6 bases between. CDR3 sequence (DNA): TGTGCCAGCAGTGCTAAAGACAATGAGCAGTTCTTC. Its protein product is CASSAKDNEQFF.

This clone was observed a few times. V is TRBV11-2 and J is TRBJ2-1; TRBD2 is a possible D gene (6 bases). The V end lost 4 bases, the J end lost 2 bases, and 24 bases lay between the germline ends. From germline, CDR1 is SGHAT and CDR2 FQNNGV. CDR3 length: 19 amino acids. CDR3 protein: CASSSSLGTTRAPYNEQFF. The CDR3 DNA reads TGTGCCAGCAGCTCGTCGTTAGGGACGACTAGAGCCCCCTACAATGAGCAGTTCTTC. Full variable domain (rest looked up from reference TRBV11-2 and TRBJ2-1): EAGVAQSPRYKIIEKRQSVAFWCNPISGHATLYWYQQILGQGPKLLIQFQNNGVVDDSQLPKDRFSAERLKGVDSTLKIQPAKLEDSAVYLCASSSSLGTTRAPYNEQFFGPGTRLTVL.

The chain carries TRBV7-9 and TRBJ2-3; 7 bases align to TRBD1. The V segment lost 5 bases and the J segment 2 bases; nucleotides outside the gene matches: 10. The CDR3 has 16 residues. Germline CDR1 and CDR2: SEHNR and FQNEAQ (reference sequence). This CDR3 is CASSRRRDSTTDTQYF. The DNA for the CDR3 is TGTGCCAGCAGCCGACGCCGGGACAGCACCACAGATACGCAGTATTTT.

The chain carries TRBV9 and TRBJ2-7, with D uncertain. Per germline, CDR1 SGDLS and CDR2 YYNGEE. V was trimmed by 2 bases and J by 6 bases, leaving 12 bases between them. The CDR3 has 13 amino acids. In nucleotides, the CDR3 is TGTGCCAGCAGCGTGCGAGGTACGGCCGAGCAGTACTTC. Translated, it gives CASSVRGTAEQYF.

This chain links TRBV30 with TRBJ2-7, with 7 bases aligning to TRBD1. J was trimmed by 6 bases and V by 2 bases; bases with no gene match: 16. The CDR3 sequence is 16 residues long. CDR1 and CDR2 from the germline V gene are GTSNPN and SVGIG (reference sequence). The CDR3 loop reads CAWSFRTGLNLREQYF. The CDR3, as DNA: TGTGCCTGGAGTTTCCGGACAGGATTAAACTTACGCGAGCAGTACTTC.

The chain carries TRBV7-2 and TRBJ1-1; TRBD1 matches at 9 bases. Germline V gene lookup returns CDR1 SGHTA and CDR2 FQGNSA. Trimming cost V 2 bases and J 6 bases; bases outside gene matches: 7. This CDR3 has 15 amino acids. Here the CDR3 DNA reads TGTGCCAGCAGCTTAAGCGGGACAGGGAGGCCTGAAGCTTTCTTT. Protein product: CASSLSGTGRPEAFF.

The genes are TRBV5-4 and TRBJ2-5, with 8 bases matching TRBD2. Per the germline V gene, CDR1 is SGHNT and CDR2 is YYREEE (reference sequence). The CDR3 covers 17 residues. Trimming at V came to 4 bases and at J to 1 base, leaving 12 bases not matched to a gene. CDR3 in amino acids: CASSRKASGLPQETQYF. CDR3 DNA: TGTGCCAGCAGCCGGAAGGCTAGCGGGCTACCCCAAGAGACCCAGTACTTC.

In DNA form, the CDR3 reads TGTGCCAGCAGTGAAGTCAGGGGCGGCACCGGGGAGCTGTTTTTT. This gives the protein CASSEVRGGTGELFF. This chain links TRBV2 with TRBJ2-2; D may be TRBD1 (6 bases). V was cut by 1 base and J by 4 bases, with 10 bases left in between. This CDR3 contains 15 residues. Germline V gene sequence: CDR1 SNHLY, CDR2 FYNNEI.

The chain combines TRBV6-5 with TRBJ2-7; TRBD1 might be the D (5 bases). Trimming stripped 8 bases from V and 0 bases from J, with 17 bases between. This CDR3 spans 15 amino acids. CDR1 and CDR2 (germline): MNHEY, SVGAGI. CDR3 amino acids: CASLPVGASSYEQYF. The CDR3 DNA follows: TGTGCCAGCCTGCCGGTAGGGGCAAGCTCCTACGAGCAGTACTTC.

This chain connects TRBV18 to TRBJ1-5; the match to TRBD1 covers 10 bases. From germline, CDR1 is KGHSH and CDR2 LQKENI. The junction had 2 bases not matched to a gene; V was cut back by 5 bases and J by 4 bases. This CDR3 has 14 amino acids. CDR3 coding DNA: TGTGCCAGCTCATCGGACAGGGGGAATCAGCCCCAGCATTTT. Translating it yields CASSSDRGNQPQHF.

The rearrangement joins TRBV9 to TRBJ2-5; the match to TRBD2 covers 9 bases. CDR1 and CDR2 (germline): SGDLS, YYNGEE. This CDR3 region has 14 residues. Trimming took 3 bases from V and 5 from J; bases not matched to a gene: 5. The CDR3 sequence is CASSAGGRGETQYF. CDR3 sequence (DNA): TGTGCCAGCAGCGCGGGCGGGAGGGGGGAGACCCAGTACTTC.

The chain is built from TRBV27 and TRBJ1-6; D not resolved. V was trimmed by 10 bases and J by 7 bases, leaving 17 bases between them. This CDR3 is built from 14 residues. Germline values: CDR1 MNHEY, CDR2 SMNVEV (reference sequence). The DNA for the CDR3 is TGTGCCACCCGCTTGTTCGACGGCAATTCACCCCTCCACTTT. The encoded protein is CATRLFDGNSPLHF.

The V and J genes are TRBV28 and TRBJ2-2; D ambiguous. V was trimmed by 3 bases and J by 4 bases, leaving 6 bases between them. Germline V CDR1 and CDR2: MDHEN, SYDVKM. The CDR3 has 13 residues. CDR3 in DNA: TGTGCCAGCAGTTTGGGCTTCACCGGGGAGCTGTTTTTT. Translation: CASSLGFTGELFF.